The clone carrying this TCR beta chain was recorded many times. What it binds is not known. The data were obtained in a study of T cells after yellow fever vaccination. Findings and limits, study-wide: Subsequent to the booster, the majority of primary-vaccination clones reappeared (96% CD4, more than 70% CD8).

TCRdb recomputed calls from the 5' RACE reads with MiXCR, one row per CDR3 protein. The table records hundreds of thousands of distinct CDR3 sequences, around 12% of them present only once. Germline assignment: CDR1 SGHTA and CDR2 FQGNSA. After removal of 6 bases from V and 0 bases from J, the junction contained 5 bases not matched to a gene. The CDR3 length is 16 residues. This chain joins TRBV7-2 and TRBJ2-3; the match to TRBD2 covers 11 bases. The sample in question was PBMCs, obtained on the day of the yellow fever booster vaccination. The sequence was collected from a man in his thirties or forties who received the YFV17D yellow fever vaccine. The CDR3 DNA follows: TGTGCCAGCAGTTTCATAGCGGGAGGGAGCACAGATACGCAGTATTTT. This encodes CASSFIAGGSTDTQYF.